This T cell receptor (beta chain) was identified during a study of blood T cell repertoires in COVID-19. Overall study context: Acute-phase and convalescent COVID-19 samples originated in the United States, Italy and Spain. T cells, B-cell-depleted T cells, or PBMCs provided the cDNA or gDNA that served as material.

In the original processing: Reference gene primer amplification yielded estimated nucleated cell counts. Libraries were prepared by immunoSEQ multiplex PCR; TCRdb keeps only in-frame clonotypes and omits some of them. V and J calls plus clone size are reproduced from that table; the DNA served to infer D and trimming. The sample lists 180,000 or so clones, approximately 85% occurring once. This clone was detected once. Specimen: peripheral blood. This receptor was taken from a man aged 60 to 69 who had recovered from COVID-19.

The CDR3 region has the DNA TGTGCCAGCAGCCAATCTGGGACAGGGAGCAACTATGGCTACACCTTC. The encoded protein is CASSQSGTGSNYGYTF. V usage is TRBV3-1 (or the pseudogene TRBV3-2) and J usage is TRBJ1-2; TRBD1 matches 9 bases. The junction had 6 bases not matched to a gene; V was cut back by 2 bases and J by 2 bases. The CDR3 is 16 amino acids. Germline V gene data show CDR1 as LGHDT and CDR2 as YNNKEL (reference sequence).